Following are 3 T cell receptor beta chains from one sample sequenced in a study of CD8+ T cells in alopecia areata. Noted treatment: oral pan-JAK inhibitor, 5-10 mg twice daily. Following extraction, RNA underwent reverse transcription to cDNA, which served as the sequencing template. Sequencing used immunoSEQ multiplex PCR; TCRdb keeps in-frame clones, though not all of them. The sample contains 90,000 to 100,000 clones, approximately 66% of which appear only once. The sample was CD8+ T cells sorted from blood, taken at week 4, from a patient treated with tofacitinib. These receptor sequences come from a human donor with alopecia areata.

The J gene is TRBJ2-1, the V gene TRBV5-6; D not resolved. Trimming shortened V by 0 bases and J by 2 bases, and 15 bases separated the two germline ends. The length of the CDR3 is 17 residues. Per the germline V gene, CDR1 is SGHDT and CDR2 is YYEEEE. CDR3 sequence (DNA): TGTGCCAGCAGCTTGGAACGCGCCCTCGCCGCCTACAATGAGCAGTTCTTC. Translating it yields CASSLERALAAYNEQFF.

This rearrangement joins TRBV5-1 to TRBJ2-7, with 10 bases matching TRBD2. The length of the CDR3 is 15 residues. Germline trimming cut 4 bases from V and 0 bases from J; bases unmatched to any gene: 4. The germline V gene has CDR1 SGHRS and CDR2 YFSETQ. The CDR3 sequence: CASSPSGGDSYEQYF. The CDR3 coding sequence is TGCGCCAGCAGCCCTAGCGGGGGTGACTCCTACGAGCAGTACTTC.

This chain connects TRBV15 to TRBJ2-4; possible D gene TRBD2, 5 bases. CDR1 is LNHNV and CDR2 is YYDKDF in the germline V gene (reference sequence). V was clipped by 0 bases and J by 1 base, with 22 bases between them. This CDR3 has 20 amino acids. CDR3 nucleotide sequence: TGTGCCACCAGCAGAGATTACCACCCTTGGACTGATAGGGCCAAAAACATTCAGTACTTC. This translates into CATSRDYHPWTDRAKNIQYF. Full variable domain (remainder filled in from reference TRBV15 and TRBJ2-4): DAMVIQNPRYQVTQFGKPVTLSCSQTLNHNVMYWYQQKSSQAPKLLFHYYDKDFNNEADTPDNFQSRRPNTSFCFLDIRSPGLGDTAMYLCATSRDYHPWTDRAKNIQYFGAGTRLSVL.